This TCR beta chain was recorded in a study of breast tumors, draining lymph nodes, adjacent tissues. Regarding the study as a whole: Compared with basal-like, luminal-like tumors shared significantly more repertoire with nontumor tissue. Tumors had less TCR diversity than lymph nodes, more than nontumor tissue.

The CDR3 spans 16 residues. Germline V gene lookup returns CDR1 SGDLS and CDR2 YYNGEE. MiXCR was run by TCRdb on the multiplex PCR reads, yielding one entry per CDR3 protein. The sample holds under 110,000 distinct CDR3 sequences; around 30% are singletons and the top ten take approximately 5.4%. As concerns this clonotype: As yet, its antigen is unknown. This may be a read error, as it is one base from a much larger clone.

Breast cancer patients provided tissue from their axillary draining lymph nodes. The rearrangement links TRBV9 to TRBJ2-6, with 7 nucleotides matching TRBD1. The sequence derives from a female donor with breast cancer. Some clones in this sample may be carry-over from other donors' samples. Sequenced: axillary lymph node tissue. CDR3 sequence: CASSVFGTAGANALTF. The CDR3 DNA reads TGTGCCAGCAGCGTATTTGGGACAGCTGGGGCCAACGCCCTGACTTTC.